What follows are 18 T cell receptor beta chains derived from one specimen sequenced in a study of shared clonotypes between healthy human individuals (TCRdb year 2020). The library was obtained by the immunoSEQ multiplex PCR assay. TCRdb took this table from immuneACCESS and kept in-frame rearrangements with V and J called. Such tables lack part of the clones; where checked against another copy, unresolved V genes explain under half of the gap, and the rest is unexplained. For this sample there are more than 2,000,000 clones; about 92% appear just once. The ten most abundant clones make up under 0.45% of the sample. The source material was naive CD4+ T cells from PBMCs. The sample's cell subset or site label, decoded: CD45RA+ positively selected. Receptors were obtained from a man aged 18 to 30 in good health. Some clones in this sample may be carry-over from other donors' samples.

V and J are TRBV18 and TRBJ1-6, with D uncertain. Trimming removed 3 bases from V and 9 bases from J, with 9 bases in between. The germline V gene encodes CDR1 KGHSH and CDR2 LQKENI. The CDR3 contains 13 residues. The CDR3 region is CASSPSHGSPLHF. The CDR3 bases are TGTGCCAGCTCACCCTCTCACGGTTCACCCCTCCACTTT.

The rearrangement links TRBV27 to TRBJ2-5; 8 bases match TRBD2. Germline loops: CDR1 MNHEY, CDR2 SMNVEV (reference sequence). This CDR3 has 13 amino acids. Trimming removed 7 bases from V and 5 bases from J; junction bases left unmatched: 6. The CDR3 sequence is CASMIAGSETQYF. As DNA, the CDR3 is TGTGCCAGCATGATAGCGGGAAGTGAGACCCAGTACTTC.

The table lists this clone with a count of one. This chain links TRBV28 with TRBJ1-2; D is undetermined. The V end was cut by 10 bases, the J end by 4 bases, with 13 bases between. Germline V gene sequence: CDR1 MDHEN, CDR2 SYDVKM. CDR3 length equals 12 residues. This chain's CDR3 is CATEMEGYGYTF. The CDR3 bases are TGTGCCACAGAGATGGAGGGCTATGGCTACACCTTC.

This sequence joins TRBV6-6 and TRBJ2-1, with D perhaps assigned TRBD1 or TRBD2 (5 bases each). The CDR3 runs to 14 residues. Germline CDR1 and CDR2: MNHNY and SVGAGI (reference sequence). V was pared by 0 bases and J by 9 bases, with 12 bases between. CDR3 residues: CASSYSLGGREQFF. The CDR3, as DNA: TGTGCCAGCAGTTACTCTCTTGGGGGACGTGAGCAGTTCTTC.

To note about this clone: The identical CDR3 is also encoded by other nucleotide sequences in the sample. The J gene is TRBJ1-1, the V gene TRBV18; TRBD1 agrees at 11 bases. The germline V gene encodes CDR1 KGHSH and CDR2 LQKENI. The junction had 4 bases not matched to a gene; V was cut back by 6 bases and J by 1 base. This CDR3 comprises 15 residues. CDR3 coding DNA: TGTGCCAGCTCGCTCGGACAGGGGGCGAACACTGAAGCTTTCTTT. It is translated as CASSLGQGANTEAFF.

The chain carries TRBV28 and TRBJ2-3, with TRBD1 matching over 8 bases. The germline gives CDR1 MDHEN, CDR2 SYDVKM. CDR3 length: 15 residues. The junction had 13 bases not matched to a gene; V was cut back by 8 bases and J by 6 bases. CDR3 amino acids: CASPPTGVSWDTQYF. The DNA for the CDR3 is TGTGCCAGCCCTCCGACAGGGGTTTCTTGGGATACGCAGTATTTT.

This clone appeared a few times. V is TRBV6-6 and J is TRBJ2-5; D is ambiguous. V lost 6 bases and J 3 bases, leaving 5 bases between the germline ends. Germline lookup yields CDR1 MNHNY and CDR2 SVGAGI (reference sequence). The CDR3 totals 11 residues. CDR3 nucleotides: TGTGCCAGCAGCGAAGAAGAGACCCAGTACTTC. This encodes CASSEEETQYF.

The chain combines TRBV27 with TRBJ2-1; 15 nucleotides align to TRBD2. The germline V gene has CDR1 MNHEY and CDR2 SMNVEV (reference sequence). CDR3 length: 18 amino acids. V dropped 5 bases and J dropped 1; count of bases not matched to a gene: 6. This CDR3 reads CASSPGTSGRRSYNEQFF. CDR3 DNA: TGTGCCAGCAGTCCAGGGACTAGCGGGAGGCGGTCCTACAATGAGCAGTTCTTC.

The rearrangement joins TRBV5-5 to TRBJ1-3; 8 positions agree with TRBD1. After removal of 1 base from V and 2 bases from J, the junction contained 8 bases not matched to a gene. Germline values: CDR1 SGHKS, CDR2 YYEKEE (reference sequence). The CDR3 covers 17 residues. The CDR3 spells CASSLIVTGAAGNTIYF. The CDR3 DNA reads TGTGCCAGCAGCTTGATCGTGACAGGGGCGGCTGGAAACACCATATATTTT.

This chain joins TRBV27 and TRBJ2-3; no firm D call. CDR3 length equals 13 residues. CDR1 is MNHEY, CDR2 SMNVEV, per germline (reference sequence). V dropped 5 bases and J dropped 5 bases, with 11 bases sitting between them. DNA for the CDR3: TGTGCCAGCAGTCCCCTTAACCGAGATACGCAGTATTTT. This codes for CASSPLNRDTQYF.

CDR3 sequence (DNA): TGTGCCAGCAGCTTAGGCCTAGCGGGAGGGAGCTCCTACGAGCAGTACTTC. It translates to CASSLGLAGGSSYEQYF. The chain couples TRBV7-2 to TRBJ2-7, with 12 bases identical to TRBD2. The V segment lost 1 base and the J segment 0 bases; nucleotides outside the gene matches: 4. This CDR3 has 17 residues. From germline, CDR1 is SGHTA and CDR2 FQGNSA.

The chain links TRBV5-4 to TRBJ2-5; 11 nucleotides agree with TRBD2. The trim removed 4 bases at V and 4 bases at J, leaving 6 bases unmatched. CDR1 and CDR2 from the germline V gene are SGHNT and YYREEE (reference sequence). There are 15 residues in the CDR3. This CDR3 is CASSDVLAGGETQYF. In nucleotides, the CDR3 is TGTGCCAGCAGCGACGTCCTAGCGGGAGGAGAGACCCAGTACTTC.

J is TRBJ1-3 and V is TRBV7-9, with a tentative D call TRBD1 (6 bases). This CDR3 spans 15 amino acids. Germline V gene sequence: CDR1 SEHNR, CDR2 FQNEAQ (reference sequence). V lost 2 bases to trimming and J lost 0 bases, with 8 bases between them. The CDR3 DNA sequence: TGTGCCAGCAGCTTATTACAGGGCTCTGGAAACACCATATATTTT. It yields the protein CASSLLQGSGNTIYF.

V is TRBV29-1 and J is TRBJ2-2; maybe TRBD2 (5 bases). The ends were cut back, 0 bases at V and 8 bases at J, with 13 bases in the middle. CDR3 length: 14 amino acids. Germline V gene data show CDR1 as SQVTM and CDR2 as ANQGSEA. The CDR3 loop is CSVEESRRAGELFF. In DNA form, the CDR3 reads TGCAGCGTTGAAGAGTCTCGGCGGGCAGGGGAGCTGTTTTTT.

About this clone itself: Likely a read error: the CDR3 ends without its conserved phenylalanine or tryptophan. The DNA is omitted, as the CDR3 cannot be located on it reliably, and the CDR3 follows TCRdb's listing. The chain uses TRBV28 and TRBJ2-2; TRBD2, the table's D call, lacks a check against the DNA. The CDR3 adds up to 13 amino acids, both ends counted. In germline, CDR1 is MDHEN, CDR2 SYDVKM. The CDR3 loop is CASSPPAPGSCFP.

V and J are TRBV6-5 and TRBJ2-3, with D possibly matching TRBD1 (6 bases). V shed 6 bases and J shed 0 bases, with 10 bases lying between them. This CDR3 has 14 residues. Looked up from germline, CDR1 is MNHEY and CDR2 is SVGAGI. The CDR3 nucleotides read TGTGCCAGCAGAGGGACACCTAGCACAGATACGCAGTATTTT. This encodes CASRGTPSTDTQYF.

The gene calls are TRBV19 and TRBJ2-7; TRBD1 matches 10 bases. V lost 4 bases, J lost 2 bases, and 5 bases stayed unmatched. The CDR3 runs to 15 residues. Germline V lookup: CDR1 LNHDA, CDR2 SQIVND (reference sequence). The CDR3, as DNA: TGTGCCAGTAGTACCCGGGACAGGGGCCCCTACGAGCAGTACTTC. It encodes CASSTRDRGPYEQYF.

This chain uses TRBV7-8 with TRBJ2-2; D gene ambiguous. Germline CDR1 reads SGHVS; CDR2 reads FQNEAQ. With 1 base removed from V and 0 bases from J, the gap between germline ends came to 6 bases. The length of the CDR3 is 15 residues. The CDR3 here is CASSLEFPNTGELFF. The DNA for the CDR3 is TGTGCCAGCAGCTTAGAGTTCCCGAACACCGGGGAGCTGTTTTTT.